Below, 20 T cell receptor beta chains from the same sample are listed, as sequenced in a study of CD8+CD57+ T cells in acquired aplastic anemia. Genomic DNA was employed as the template in profiling TCR beta VDJ and CDR3. TCRdb processed the reads anew with MiXCR; each CDR3 protein has one entry. The sample lists 50,000 to 70,000 distinct CDR3 sequences; about 54% were seen once. The specimen was sorted CD4+, CD8+, or CD8+CD57+ T cells (not recorded which) from PBMCs. Receptor source: a human donor in good health, serving as a control.

This clonotype showed up many times. The chain combines TRBV12-3 or TRBV12-4 with TRBJ1-1, with a weak D call TRBD1 (6 bases). The V end was cut by 7 bases, the J end by 10 bases, with 19 bases between. The CDR3 sequence is 13 residues long. CDR3 in DNA: TGTGCCAGCACCCCTGGGGGCATAGGGGGAGCTTTCTTT. Its translation is CASTPGGIGGAFF.

The rearrangement uses TRBV7-2 and TRBJ2-5, with a possible D match to TRBD2 (5 bases). Deletions cut 6 bases from V and 5 bases from J, with 22 bases between. The CDR3 runs 16 residues. Germline CDR1 and CDR2: SGHTA and FQGNSA. This CDR3 is CASSPERGRARETQYF. The CDR3 coding sequence is TGTGCCAGCAGTCCCGAACGAGGGCGGGCCAGGGAGACCCAGTACTTC.

The chain uses TRBV2 and TRBJ2-5; maybe TRBD2 (6 bases). The CDR3 has 13 amino acids. The germline V and J ends were trimmed by 6 bases and 3 bases, with 11 bases remaining between them. Germline lookup yields CDR1 SNHLY and CDR2 FYNNEI. CDR3 DNA sequence: TGTGCCAGCAGAGGGACTTCCGAAGAGACCCAGTACTTC. Amino acid sequence: CASRGTSEETQYF. Full variable domain (rest looked up from reference TRBV2 and TRBJ2-5): EPEVTQTPSHQVTQMGQEVILRCVPISNHLYFYWYRQILGQKVEFLVSFYNNEISEKSEIFDDQFSVERPDGSNFTLKIRSTKLEDSAMYFCASRGTSEETQYFGPGTRLLVL.

Many counts were recorded for this clonotype. The gene calls are TRBV12-3 or TRBV12-4 and TRBJ2-5; no reliable D call. The CDR3 spans 14 residues. The V end lost 3 bases, the J end lost 5 bases, and 13 bases lay between the germline ends. CDR3 sequence (DNA): TGTGCCAGCAGTTTGAGCTCTACTATGGAGACCCAGTACTTC. As protein: CASSLSSTMETQYF.

This clonotype was observed many times. The chain has TRBV20-1 and TRBJ2-7, with D perhaps TRBD1 (5 bases). Germline V lookup: CDR1 DFQATT, CDR2 SNEGSKA (reference sequence). The CDR3 length is 14 residues. Trimming removed 2 bases from V and 4 bases from J, with 15 bases in between. The CDR3 nucleotides are TGCAGTGCTAGAACCTCGGGCAGGGATTACGAGCAGTACTTC. It specifies CSARTSGRDYEQYF.

This clonotype was seen just once. The chain has TRBV2 and TRBJ2-7; 15 nucleotides line up with TRBD2. Germline V gives CDR1 SNHLY, CDR2 FYNNEI. There are 17 residues in the CDR3. After removal of 7 bases from V and 7 bases from J, the junction contained 14 bases not matched to a gene. CDR3 sequence (DNA): TGTGCCAGCACAGGTGGACTAGCGGGAGGGCCGGTTGGGGAGCAGTACTTC. Its translation is CASTGGLAGGPVGEQYF.

The gene calls are TRBV10-3 and TRBJ2-7; no firm D call. The V end lost 10 bases, the J end lost 5 bases, and 15 bases lay between the germline ends. The CDR3 has 12 residues. The germline V gene encodes CDR1 ENHRY and CDR2 SYGVKD. The CDR3 DNA is TGTGCCACCGGATTCCTGGAAGACGAGCAGTACTTC. Translating gives CATGFLEDEQYF.

Sample share makes this clonotype medium-sized. The chain recombines TRBV2 with TRBJ2-1; no clear D. V was trimmed by 5 bases and J by 6 bases, leaving 11 bases between them. The CDR3 sequence is 13 residues long. Germline V CDR1 and CDR2: SNHLY, FYNNEI. The CDR3 sequence is CASSRLLGNEQFF. The CDR3 DNA reads as TGTGCCAGCAGTCGCCTCTTGGGCAATGAGCAGTTCTTC.

The sample holds one count of this clonotype. The chain combines TRBV7-2 with TRBJ1-2; a weak D match, TRBD1 (5 bases). The germline CDR1 and CDR2 sequences are SGHTA and FQGNSA. V lost 3 bases and J lost 8, with 13 bases in between. The length of the CDR3 is 13 residues. CDR3 sequence reads: CASSFKGTGGYTF. CDR3 DNA: TGTGCCAGCAGCTTCAAGGGGACGGGAGGCTACACCTTC.

The chain joins TRBV2 to TRBJ1-2; D unclear. This CDR3 has 10 residues. Trimming took 4 bases from V and 7 from J, leaving 4 bases between them. In germline, CDR1 is SNHLY, CDR2 FYNNEI. CDR3 sequence: CASSVVGYTF. CDR3 in DNA: TGTGCCAGCAGTGTCGTTGGCTACACCTTC.

CDR3 DNA: TGTGCCAGCAGCTTCGGACCGAACACTGAAGCTTTCTTT. The encoded protein is CASSFGPNTEAFF. The V and J genes are TRBV7-2 and TRBJ1-1; no clear D gene. The CDR3 contains 13 residues. Germline CDR1 and CDR2: SGHTA and FQGNSA. V was trimmed by 3 bases and J by 1 base, leaving 6 bases between them. The full variable domain, with the rest looked up from reference TRBV7-2 and TRBJ1-1, is GAGVSQSPSNKVTEKGKDVELRCDPISGHTALYWYRQSLGQGLEFLIYFQGNSAPDKSGLPSDRFSAERTGGSVSTLTIQRTQQEDSAVYLCASSFGPNTEAFFGQGTRLTVV.

The V and J genes are TRBV19 and TRBJ2-1; D may correspond to TRBD1 or TRBD2 (6 bases each). The CDR3 spans 15 residues. Germline V CDR1 and CDR2: LNHDA, SQIVND (reference sequence). With 2 bases removed from V and 7 bases from J, the gap between germline ends came to 15 bases. The CDR3, as DNA: TGTGCCAGTAGTATACAGGGGCGGGGTCCTAATGAGCAGTTCTTC. Translating it yields CASSIQGRGPNEQFF. The full variable domain, rest sourced from reference TRBV19 and TRBJ2-1, is DGGITQSPKYLFRKEGQNVTLSCEQNLNHDAMYWYRQDPGQGLRLIYYSQIVNDFQKGDIAEGYSVSREKKESFPLTVTSAQKNPTAFYLCASSIQGRGPNEQFFGPGTRLTVL.

This sequence joins TRBV13 and TRBJ1-6, with D perhaps matching TRBD1 (6 bases). Deletions cut 5 bases from V and 6 bases from J, with 14 bases between. This CDR3 spans 15 amino acids. CDR1 is PRHDT, CDR2 FYEKMQ, per germline (reference sequence). The CDR3 DNA follows: TGTGCCAGCAGCCAGACGGACAGCGTTAATTCACCCCTCCACTTT. This sequence encodes CASSQTDSVNSPLHF.

Relative to its sample, this clonotype is medium-sized. The CDR3: CAISEPGQTGREQYF. In nucleotides, the CDR3 is TGTGCCATCAGTGAGCCGGGACAGACCGGACGGGAGCAGTACTTC. V usage is TRBV10-3 and J usage is TRBJ2-7; TRBD1 matches 7 bases. V trimming: 2 bases; J trimming: 7 bases; junction bases outside the gene matches: 11. The CDR3 spans 15 residues. Germline CDR1 ENHRY, CDR2 SYGVKD.

This chain uses TRBV7-9 with TRBJ1-4; 8 positions agree with TRBD1. CDR3 length: 14 residues. Germline CDR1 is SEHNR and CDR2 is FQNEAQ (reference sequence). Trimming removed 5 bases from V and 8 bases from J; junction bases left unmatched: 7. CDR3: CASSLGQGDEKLFF. CDR3 DNA: TGTGCCAGCAGCCTCGGACAGGGCGACGAAAAACTGTTTTTT.

The table lists this clonotype with many counts. This chain joins TRBV4-2 and TRBJ1-4, with a possible D match to TRBD1 (5 bases). V was pared by 4 bases and J by 4 bases, with 16 bases between. This CDR3 comprises 16 residues. CDR1 and CDR2 (germline): LGHNA, YNFKEQ. CDR3 sequence: CASSLGTEGGNEKLFF. The CDR3 DNA follows: TGTGCCAGCAGCCTAGGGACCGAGGGTGGTAATGAAAAACTGTTTTTT.

By sample share, this clonotype is medium-sized (0.01 to 0.1%). The rearrangement uses TRBV25-1 and TRBJ2-1; D is possibly TRBD1 or TRBD2 (5 bases each). Germline assignment: CDR1 MGHDK and CDR2 SYGVNS. V was shortened by 3 bases and J by 8 bases, with 17 bases between the two germline ends. The CDR3 covers 15 residues. In nucleotides, the CDR3 is TGTGCCAGCAGTGATGTAGGGTTGCGAGGGGATGAGCAGTTCTTC. Its translation is CASSDVGLRGDEQFF.

The chain combines TRBV19 with TRBJ2-5; TRBD1 might be the D (5 bases). The CDR3 contains 15 residues. V lost 5 bases and J 4 bases, leaving 17 bases between the germline ends. Germline values: CDR1 LNHDA, CDR2 SQIVND (reference sequence). DNA for the CDR3: TGTGCCAGTAGTGGGAAGACAGCACATTTAGAGACCCAGTACTTC. The encoded protein is CASSGKTAHLETQYF.

The chain links TRBV5-1 to TRBJ1-1; D is perhaps TRBD1 (6 bases). The CDR3 covers 16 residues. Trimming removed 0 bases at V and 1 base at J, with 13 bases between. Germline CDR1 is SGHRS and CDR2 is YFSETQ. In DNA, the CDR3 is TGCGCCAGCAGCTTGGGCATAACAGGGAAGAACACTGAAGCTTTCTTT. Translating gives CASSLGITGKNTEAFF. The variable domain in full, with the rest retrieved from reference TRBV5-1 and TRBJ1-1, is KAGVTQTPRYLIKTRGQQVTLSCSPISGHRSVSWYQQTPGQGLQFLFEYFSETQRNKGNFPGRFSGRQFSNSRSEMNVSTLELGDSALYLCASSLGITGKNTEAFFGQGTRLTVV.

This clonotype turned up a few times. The chain links TRBV25-1 to TRBJ1-4; D is perhaps TRBD1 (5 bases). Germline lookup yields CDR1 MGHDK and CDR2 SYGVNS. The V end was cut by 3 bases, the J end by 7 bases, with 15 bases between. This CDR3 comprises 15 residues. The CDR3 bases are TGTGCCAGCAGTGATGGGGGACCGATGTTTGAAAAACTGTTTTTT. Amino acids: CASSDGGPMFEKLFF. Together with reference TRBV25-1 and TRBJ1-4, the CDR3 gives the full variable domain: EADIYQTPRYLVIGTGKKITLECSQTMGHDKMYWYQQDPGMELHLIHYSYGVNSTEKGDLSSESTVSRIRTEHFPLTLESARPSHTSQYLCASSDGGPMFEKLFFGSGTQLSVL.